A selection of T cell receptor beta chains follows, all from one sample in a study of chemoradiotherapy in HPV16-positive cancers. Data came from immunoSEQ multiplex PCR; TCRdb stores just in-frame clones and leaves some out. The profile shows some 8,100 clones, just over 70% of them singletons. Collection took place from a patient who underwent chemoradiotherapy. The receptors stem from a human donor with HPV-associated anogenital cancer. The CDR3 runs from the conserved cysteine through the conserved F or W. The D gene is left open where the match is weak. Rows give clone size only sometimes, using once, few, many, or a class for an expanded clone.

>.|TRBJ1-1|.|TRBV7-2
TGTGCCAGCAGCTTAGAGGGCAGGGCGACTGAAGCTTTCTTT
CASSLEGRATEAFF
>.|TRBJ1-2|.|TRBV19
TGTGCCAGTAGTATGATCCCACGGTTCGGGAGTAACTATGGCTACACCTTC
CASSMIPRFGSNYGYTF
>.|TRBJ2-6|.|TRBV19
TGTGCCAGTAGTATAGATTGGAACGACGGAACCTCTGGGGCCAACGTCCTGACTTTC
CASSIDWNDGTSGANVLTF
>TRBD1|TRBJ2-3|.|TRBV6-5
TGTGCCAGCAGTTACGTGTCAGGGGGCGCAGATACGCAGTATTTT
CASSYVSGGADTQYF
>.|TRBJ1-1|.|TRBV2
TGTGCCAGCGAGTTAACAGGGTGGAACACTGAAGCTTTCTTT
CASELTGWNTEAFF
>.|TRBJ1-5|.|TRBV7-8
TGTGCCAGCAGCTTGTCTCGGACCTCGCCCCATCAGCCCCAGCATTTT
CASSLSRTSPHQPQHF
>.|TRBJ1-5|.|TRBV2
TGTGCCAGCAGTGAGGTTTCGGAACAGCCCCAGCATTTT
CASSEVSEQPQHF
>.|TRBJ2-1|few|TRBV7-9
TGTGCCAGCAGCCCCAGCTATGAGCAGTTCTTC
CASSPSYEQFF
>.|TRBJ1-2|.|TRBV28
TGTGCCAGCAGTTTTCGCCCAGGAAGGGGCTATGGCTACACCTTC
CASSFRPGRGYGYTF
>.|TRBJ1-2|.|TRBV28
TGTGCCACTAGGACAGTCGACTATGGCTACACCTTC
CATRTVDYGYTF
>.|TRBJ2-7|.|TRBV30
TGTGCCTGGAGGAGGGACCTGCTCTACGAGCAGTACTTC
CAWRRDLLYEQYF
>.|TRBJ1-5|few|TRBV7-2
TGTGCCAGCAGCGCCCTTTACGATCAGCCCCAGCATTTT
CASSALYDQPQHF
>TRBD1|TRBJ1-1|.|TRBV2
TGTGCCAGCAGCCCGGACAGGGGGATCAGGCGGGGAGCAGCTTTCTTT
CASSPDRGIRRGAAFF
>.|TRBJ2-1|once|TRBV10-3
TGTGCCATCAGTGAGTCGAACGATCGCAATGAGCAGTTCTTC
CAISESNDRNEQFF
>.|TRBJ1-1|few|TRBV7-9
TGTGCCAGCAGCTTAGAAGTGAACACTGAAGCTTTCTTT
CASSLEVNTEAFF
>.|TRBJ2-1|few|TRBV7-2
TGTGCCAGCAGCTTAGGCCAGGGGCGACCGACCTACAATGAGCAGTTCTTC
CASSLGQGRPTYNEQFF
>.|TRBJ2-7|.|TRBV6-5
TGTGCCAGCAGTTATCGTCGGGACGTCTCCTACGAGCAGTACTTC
CASSYRRDVSYEQYF
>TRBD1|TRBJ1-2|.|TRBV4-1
TGCGCCAGCAGCCAAAAGCAGGGGGTTAAGGATGGCTACACCTTC
CASSQKQGVKDGYTF
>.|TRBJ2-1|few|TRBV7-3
TGTGCCAGCAGCCCCCAGGGTCAGGAGCAGTTCTTC
CASSPQGQEQFF
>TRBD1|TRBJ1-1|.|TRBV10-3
TGTGCCACCAAGGGGCTCTCAGGGGGAGACACTGAAGCTTTCTTT
CATKGLSGGDTEAFF
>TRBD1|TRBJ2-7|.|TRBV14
TGTGCCAGCAGACCTTGGGGGGGACAGGGCAACGAGCAGTACTTC
CASRPWGGQGNEQYF
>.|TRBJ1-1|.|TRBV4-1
TGCGCCAGCAGCCTCCTTGTGGGGGGTGAGACTGAAGCTTTCTTT
CASSLLVGGETEAFF
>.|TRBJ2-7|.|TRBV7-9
TGTGCCAGCAGCGCAAGACGCGGGGACACACGGGAGCAGTACTTC
CASSARRGDTREQYF
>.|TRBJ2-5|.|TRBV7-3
TGTGCCAGCAGCCCGCGAGGAGGGGGTAGCGAGACCCAGTACTTC
CASSPRGGGSETQYF
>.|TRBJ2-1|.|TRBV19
TGTGCCAGTAGTTCCCTCCTAGTTGGTGAGCAGTTCTTC
CASSSLLVGEQFF
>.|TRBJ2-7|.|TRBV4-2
TGTGCCAGCAGCAAGGACGGAGGTCGCTACGAGCAGTACTTC
CASSKDGGRYEQYF
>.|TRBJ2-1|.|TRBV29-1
TGCAGCGCGCACAACACAAGGAAGCAGTTCTTC
CSAHNTRKQFF
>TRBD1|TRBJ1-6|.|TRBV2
TGTGCCAGCACCGCTCAGACAGGGGCCAATAATTCACCCCTCCACTTT
CASTAQTGANNSPLHF
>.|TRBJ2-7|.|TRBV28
TGTGCCAGCGGTTTTAATTCGGGGGCTCCCTCCTACGAGCAGTACTTC
CASGFNSGAPSYEQYF
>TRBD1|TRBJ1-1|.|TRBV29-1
TGCAGCGTTGAAGATAGGGACAGGGCGGGGACTGAAGCTTTCTTT
CSVEDRDRAGTEAFF
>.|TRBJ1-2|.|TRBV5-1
TGCGCCAGCAGCTTGGAGGGGGAAAATGGCTACACCTTC
CASSLEGENGYTF
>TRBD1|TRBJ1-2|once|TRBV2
TGTGCCAGCGGGGGGACAGGCGAGGGAAACGGCTACACCTTC
CASGGTGEGNGYTF
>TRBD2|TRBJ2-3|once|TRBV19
TGTGCCAGTAAGGAATGGGGGGGTTACGGCACAGATACGCAGTATTTT
CASKEWGGYGTDTQYF
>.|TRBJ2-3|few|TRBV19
TGTGCCAGTAGTATAGGCAGTACGCAGTATTTT
CASSIGSTQYF
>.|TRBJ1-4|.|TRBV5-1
TGCGCCAGCAGCTTGGCCGGGCCGAGGGTGGGGAAACTGTTTTTT
CASSLAGPRVGKLFF
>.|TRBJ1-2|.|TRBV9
TGTGCCAGCAGCGTAGACCTGGCCTCGGGGCCGAGTGGCTACACCTTC
CASSVDLASGPSGYTF
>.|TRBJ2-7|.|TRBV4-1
TGCGCCAGCAGCGGCCTGCAGCGTCCCTACGAGCAGTACTTC
CASSGLQRPYEQYF